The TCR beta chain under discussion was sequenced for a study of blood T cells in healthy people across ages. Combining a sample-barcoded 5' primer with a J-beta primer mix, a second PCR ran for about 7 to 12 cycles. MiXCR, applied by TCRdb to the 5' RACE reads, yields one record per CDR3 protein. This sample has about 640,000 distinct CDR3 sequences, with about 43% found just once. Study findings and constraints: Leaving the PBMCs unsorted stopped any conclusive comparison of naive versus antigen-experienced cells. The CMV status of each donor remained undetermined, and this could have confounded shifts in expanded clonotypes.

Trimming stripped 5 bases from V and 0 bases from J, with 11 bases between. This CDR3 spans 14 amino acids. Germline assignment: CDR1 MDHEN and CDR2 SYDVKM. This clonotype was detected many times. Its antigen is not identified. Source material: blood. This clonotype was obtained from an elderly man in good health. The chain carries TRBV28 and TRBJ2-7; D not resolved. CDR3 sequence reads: CASSVGGSSYEQYF. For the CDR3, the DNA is TGTGCCAGCAGTGTTGGCGGTAGCTCCTACGAGCAGTACTTC.